The clone carrying this TCR beta chain came up many times. Its matching antigen is unknown. The sample originates from a study of identical twins. V gave up 3 bases and J gave up 4 bases, with 7 bases separating them. CDR1 KGHSH and CDR2 LQKENI come from the germline V gene. CDR3 length equals 13 residues. Study-level points and caveats: Beta out-of-frame sequences displayed a weaker excess of sharing between twins.

Unique molecular identifiers were present on the cDNA, and a universal primer site came from template switching. MiXCR, run by TCRdb on the 5' RACE reads, gives a single entry per CDR3 protein. Among some 760,000 distinct CDR3 sequences, 15% to 20% were seen once, and the ten largest hold around 13%. Another study also made use of these data, one on T cells expressing NK-cell markers. Per that study: There were seven HCMV-seropositive donors and one seronegative donor among the eight sequenced. CD8+ T cells in roughly six donors included dominant NKG2C+ clonotypes at roughly 1.0-7.0%.

What was sequenced was PBMCs. The V and J genes are TRBV18 and TRBJ2-1; D ambiguous. This receptor was obtained from a young woman in good health. CDR3 residues: CASSPSAYNEQFF. The CDR3 region has the DNA TGTGCCAGCTCACCCTCGGCTTACAATGAGCAGTTCTTC.